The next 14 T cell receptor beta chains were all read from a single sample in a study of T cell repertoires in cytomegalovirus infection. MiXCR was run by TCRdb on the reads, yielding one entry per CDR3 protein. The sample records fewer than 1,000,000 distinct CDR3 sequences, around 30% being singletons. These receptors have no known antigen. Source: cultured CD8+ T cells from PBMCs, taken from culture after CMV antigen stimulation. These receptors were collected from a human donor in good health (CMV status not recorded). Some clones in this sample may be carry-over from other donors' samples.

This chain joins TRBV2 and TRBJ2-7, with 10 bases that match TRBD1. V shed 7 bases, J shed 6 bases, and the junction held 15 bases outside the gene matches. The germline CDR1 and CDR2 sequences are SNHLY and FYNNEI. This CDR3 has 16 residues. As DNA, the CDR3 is TGTGCCAGCACCAGCCTCGGGACAGGGGTTGCGGTCGAGCAGTACGTC. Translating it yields CASTSLGTGVAVEQYV.

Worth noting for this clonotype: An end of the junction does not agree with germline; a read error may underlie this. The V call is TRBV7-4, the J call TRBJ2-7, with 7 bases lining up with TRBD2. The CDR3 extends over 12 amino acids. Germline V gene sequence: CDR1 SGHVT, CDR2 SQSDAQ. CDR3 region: CAGRQRGAEQYF. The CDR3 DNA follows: TGTGCCGGCAGGCAGCGGGGAGCCGAGCAGTACTTC.

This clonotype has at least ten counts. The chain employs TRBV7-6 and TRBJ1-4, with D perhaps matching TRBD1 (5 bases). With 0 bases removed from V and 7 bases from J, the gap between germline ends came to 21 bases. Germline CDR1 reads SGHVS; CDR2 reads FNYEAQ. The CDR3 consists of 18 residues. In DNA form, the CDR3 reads TGTGCCAGCAGCTTAGCGTTACTCCGGGACGGAGGTGGTGAAAAACTGTTTTTT. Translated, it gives CASSLALLRDGGGEKLFF. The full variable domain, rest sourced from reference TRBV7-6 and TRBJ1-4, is GAGVSQSPRYKVTKRGQDVALRCDPISGHVSLYWYRQALGQGPEFLTYFNYEAQQDKSGLPNDRFSAERPEGSISTLTIQRTEQRDSAMYRCASSLALLRDGGGEKLFFGSGTQLSVL.

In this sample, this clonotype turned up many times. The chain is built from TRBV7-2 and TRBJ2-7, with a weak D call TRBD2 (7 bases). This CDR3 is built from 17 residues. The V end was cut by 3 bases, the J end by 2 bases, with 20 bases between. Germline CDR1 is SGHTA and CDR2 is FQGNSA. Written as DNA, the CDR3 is TGTGCCAGCAGCTTGGGCAGGGATGGGGGGGCAGCCTACGAGCAGTACGTC. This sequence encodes CASSLGRDGGAAYEQYV.

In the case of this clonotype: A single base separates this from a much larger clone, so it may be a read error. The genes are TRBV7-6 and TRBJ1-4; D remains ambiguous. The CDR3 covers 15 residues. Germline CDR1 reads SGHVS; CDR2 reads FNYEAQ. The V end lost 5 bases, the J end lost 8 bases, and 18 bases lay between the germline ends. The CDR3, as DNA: TGTGCCAGCAGCCAGGTAAGGTCGGCCGGCGAAAAACTGTTTTTT. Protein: CASSQVRSAGEKLFF.

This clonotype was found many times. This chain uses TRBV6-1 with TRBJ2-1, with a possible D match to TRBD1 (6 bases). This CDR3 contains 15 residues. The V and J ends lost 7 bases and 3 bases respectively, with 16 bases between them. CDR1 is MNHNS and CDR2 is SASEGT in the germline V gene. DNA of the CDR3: TGTGCCAGCATATTCGGACAGTTTAGCTACAATGAGCAGTTCTTC. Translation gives CASIFGQFSYNEQFF.

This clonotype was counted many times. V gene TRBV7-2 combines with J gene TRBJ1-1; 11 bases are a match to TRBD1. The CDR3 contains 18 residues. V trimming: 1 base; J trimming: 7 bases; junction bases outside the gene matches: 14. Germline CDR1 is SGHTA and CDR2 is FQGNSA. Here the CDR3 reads CASSLVWTGGLSTDEAFF. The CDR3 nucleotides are TGTGCCAGCAGCTTAGTCTGGACAGGGGGCTTATCGACGGATGAAGCTTTCTTT.

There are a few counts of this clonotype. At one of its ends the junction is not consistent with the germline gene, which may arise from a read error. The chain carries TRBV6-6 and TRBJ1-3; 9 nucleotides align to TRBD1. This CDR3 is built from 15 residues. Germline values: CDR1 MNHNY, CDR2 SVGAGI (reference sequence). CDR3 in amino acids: CASSYSGQGLDTTYF. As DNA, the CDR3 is TGTGCCAGCAGTTACTCCGGACAGGGGTTAGACACCACATATTTT.

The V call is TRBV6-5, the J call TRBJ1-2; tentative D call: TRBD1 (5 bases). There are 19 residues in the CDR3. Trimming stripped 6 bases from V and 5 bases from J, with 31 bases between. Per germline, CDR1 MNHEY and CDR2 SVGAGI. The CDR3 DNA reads TGTGCCAGCAGGACCCCCGTAAAACATGGGGCCCTCTTAGGGTATGGCTACACCTTC. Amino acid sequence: CASRTPVKHGALLGYGYTF.

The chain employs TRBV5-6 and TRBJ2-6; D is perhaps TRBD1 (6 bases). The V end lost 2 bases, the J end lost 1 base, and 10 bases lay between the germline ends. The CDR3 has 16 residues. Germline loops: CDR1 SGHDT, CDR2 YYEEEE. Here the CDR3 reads CASSFRGPSGANVLTF. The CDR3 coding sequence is TGTGCCAGCAGCTTCAGGGGACCATCTGGGGCCAACGTCCTGACTTTC.

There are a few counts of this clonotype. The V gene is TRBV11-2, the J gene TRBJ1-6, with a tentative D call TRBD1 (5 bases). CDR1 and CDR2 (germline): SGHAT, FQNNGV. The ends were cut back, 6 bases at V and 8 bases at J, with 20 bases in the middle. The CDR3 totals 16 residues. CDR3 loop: CASSRQAGGRDSPLHF. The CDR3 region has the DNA TGTGCCAGCAGTCGCCAAGCCGGGGGAAGGGATTCACCCCTCCACTTT.

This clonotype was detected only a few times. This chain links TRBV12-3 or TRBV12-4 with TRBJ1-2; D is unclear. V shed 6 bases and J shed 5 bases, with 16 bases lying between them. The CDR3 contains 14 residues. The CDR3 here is CASRIEGAAYGYTF. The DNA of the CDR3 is TGTGCCAGCAGAATAGAGGGTGCGGCATATGGCTACACCTTC.

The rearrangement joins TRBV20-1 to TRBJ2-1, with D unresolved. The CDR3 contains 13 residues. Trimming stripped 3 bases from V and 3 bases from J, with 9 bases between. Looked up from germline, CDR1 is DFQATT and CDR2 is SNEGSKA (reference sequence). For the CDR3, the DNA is TGCAGTGCTAGCGCGCTGGTCTACAATGAGCAGTTCTTC. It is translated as CSASALVYNEQFF.

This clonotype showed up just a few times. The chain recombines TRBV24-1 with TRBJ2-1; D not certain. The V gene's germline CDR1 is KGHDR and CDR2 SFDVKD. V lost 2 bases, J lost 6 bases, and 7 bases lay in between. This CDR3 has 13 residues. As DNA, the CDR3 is TGTGCCACCAGTGATTCGGCCAGCAATGAGCAGTTCTTC. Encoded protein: CATSDSASNEQFF.